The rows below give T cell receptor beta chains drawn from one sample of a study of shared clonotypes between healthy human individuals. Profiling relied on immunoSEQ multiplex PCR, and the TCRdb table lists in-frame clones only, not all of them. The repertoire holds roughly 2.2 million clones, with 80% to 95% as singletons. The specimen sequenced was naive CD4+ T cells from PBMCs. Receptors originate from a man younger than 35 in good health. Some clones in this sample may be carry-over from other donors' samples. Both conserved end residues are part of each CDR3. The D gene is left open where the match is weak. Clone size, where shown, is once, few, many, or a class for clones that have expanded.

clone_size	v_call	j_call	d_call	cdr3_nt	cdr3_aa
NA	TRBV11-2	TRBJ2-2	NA	TGTGCCAGCAGCCCAGAACAGAACACCGGGGAGCTGTTTTTT	CASSPEQNTGELFF
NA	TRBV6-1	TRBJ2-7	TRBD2	TGTGCCAGCAGTGAACGACCCGGGACTAGCGGGCCTGCCTACGAGCAGTACTTC	CASSERPGTSGPAYEQYF
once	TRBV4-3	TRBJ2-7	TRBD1	TGCGCCAGCAGCCTAGAGGACAGGGGGTACGAGCAGTACTTC	CASSLEDRGYEQYF
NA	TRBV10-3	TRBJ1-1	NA	TGTGCCATCAGTGAGTCACACCAGCCACAGGCTTTCTTT	CAISESHQPQAFF
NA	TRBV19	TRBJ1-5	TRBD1	TGTGCCAGCAGTGGATATTTCGGGACAGGCGAAAGCTATAGCAATCAGCCCCAGCATTTT	CASSGYFGTGESYSNQPQHF
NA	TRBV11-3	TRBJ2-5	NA	TGTGCCAGCAGCTTAGACCAGCGGGTGACGTGGGGTTCGGAGACCCAGTACTTC	CASSLDQRVTWGSETQYF
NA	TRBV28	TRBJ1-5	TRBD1	TGTGCCAGCTTGACAGGGGGATCCATATATAGCAATCAGCCCCAGCATTTT	CASLTGGSIYSNQPQHF
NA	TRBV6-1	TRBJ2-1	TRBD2	TGTGCCAGCAGTGGGACGACTAGCGGGAAAGCATACAATGAGCAGTTCTTC	CASSGTTSGKAYNEQFF
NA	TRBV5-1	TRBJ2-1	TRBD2	TGCGCCAGCAGCTTGGACCTAGCGGGAGTCGGTGAGCAGTTCTTC	CASSLDLAGVGEQFF
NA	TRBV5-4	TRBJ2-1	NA	TGTGCCAGCAGCCCGGCTAGGACTCGCTCCTACAATGAGCAGTTCTTC	CASSPARTRSYNEQFF
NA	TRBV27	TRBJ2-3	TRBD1	TGTGCCAGCAACGAGGGACAGGGGATCCAATCTAGCACAGATACGCAGTATTTT	CASNEGQGIQSSTDTQYF
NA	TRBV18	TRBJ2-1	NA	TGTGCCAGCTCACCACTAGTCGGCTCCTACAATGAGCAGTTCTTC	CASSPLVGSYNEQFF
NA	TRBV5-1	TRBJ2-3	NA	TGCGCCAGCAGCTCATCCAGTCGCGGTGTCACAGATACGCAGTATTTT	CASSSSSRGVTDTQYF
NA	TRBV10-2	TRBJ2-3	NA	TGCGCCAGCAGTGGGACCCAGGGGGATACGCAGTATTTT	CASSGTQGDTQYF